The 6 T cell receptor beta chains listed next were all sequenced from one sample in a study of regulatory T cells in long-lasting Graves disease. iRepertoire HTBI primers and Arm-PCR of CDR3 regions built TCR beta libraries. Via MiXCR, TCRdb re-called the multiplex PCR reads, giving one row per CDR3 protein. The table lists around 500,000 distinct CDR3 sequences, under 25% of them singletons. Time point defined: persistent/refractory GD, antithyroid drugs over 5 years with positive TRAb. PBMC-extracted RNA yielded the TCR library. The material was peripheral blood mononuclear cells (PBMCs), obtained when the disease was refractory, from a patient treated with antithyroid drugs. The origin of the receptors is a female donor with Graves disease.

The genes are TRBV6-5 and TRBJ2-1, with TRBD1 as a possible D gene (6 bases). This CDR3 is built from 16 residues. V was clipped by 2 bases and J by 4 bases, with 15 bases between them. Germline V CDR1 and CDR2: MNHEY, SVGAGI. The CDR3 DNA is TGTGCCAGCAGTTACCCCGCAGGGGTTGGTTACAATGAGCAGTTCTTC. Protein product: CASSYPAGVGYNEQFF.

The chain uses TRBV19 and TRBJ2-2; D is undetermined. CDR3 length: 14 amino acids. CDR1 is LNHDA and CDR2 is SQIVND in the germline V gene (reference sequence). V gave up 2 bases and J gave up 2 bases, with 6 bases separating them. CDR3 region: CASSISDNTGELFF. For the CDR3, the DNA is TGTGCCAGTAGTATAAGCGACAACACCGGGGAGCTGTTTTTT.

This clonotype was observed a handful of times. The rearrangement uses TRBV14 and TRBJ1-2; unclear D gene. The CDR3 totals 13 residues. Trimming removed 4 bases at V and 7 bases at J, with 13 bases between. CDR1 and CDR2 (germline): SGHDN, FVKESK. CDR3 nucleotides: TGTGCCAGCAGCCCTTACTGGGAAGGTGGCTACACCTTC. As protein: CASSPYWEGGYTF.

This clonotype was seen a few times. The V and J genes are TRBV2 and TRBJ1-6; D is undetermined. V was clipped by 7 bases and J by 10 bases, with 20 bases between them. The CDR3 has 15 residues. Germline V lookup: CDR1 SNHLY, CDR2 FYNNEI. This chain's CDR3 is CASKGTAVLQSPLHF. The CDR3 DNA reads TGTGCCAGCAAAGGAACGGCTGTTCTCCAGTCACCCCTCCACTTT.

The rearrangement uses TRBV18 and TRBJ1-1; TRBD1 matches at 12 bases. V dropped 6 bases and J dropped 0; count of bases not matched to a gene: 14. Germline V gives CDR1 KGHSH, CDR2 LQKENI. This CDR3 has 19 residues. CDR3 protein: CASSRDRGLSFILNTEAFF. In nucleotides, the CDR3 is TGTGCCAGCTCTCGGGACAGGGGGCTTTCGTTCATTTTGAACACTGAAGCTTTCTTT.

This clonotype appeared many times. DNA for the CDR3: TGTGCCAGCAGCTTGGAGGACGAGCAGTACTTC. Protein: CASSLEDEQYF. V and J are TRBV5-6 and TRBJ2-7, with D unresolved. Germline-derived CDR1 and CDR2 are SGHDT and YYEEEE. The V end was cut by 0 bases, the J end by 5 bases, with 3 bases between. The CDR3 is 11 amino acids. The complete variable domain, with remaining parts taken from reference TRBV5-6 and TRBJ2-7, reads DAGVTQSPTHLIKTRGQQVTLRCSPKSGHDTVSWYQQALGQGPQFIFQYYEEEERQRGNFPDRFSGHQFPNYSSELNVNALLLGDSALYLCASSLEDEQYFGPGTRLTVT.